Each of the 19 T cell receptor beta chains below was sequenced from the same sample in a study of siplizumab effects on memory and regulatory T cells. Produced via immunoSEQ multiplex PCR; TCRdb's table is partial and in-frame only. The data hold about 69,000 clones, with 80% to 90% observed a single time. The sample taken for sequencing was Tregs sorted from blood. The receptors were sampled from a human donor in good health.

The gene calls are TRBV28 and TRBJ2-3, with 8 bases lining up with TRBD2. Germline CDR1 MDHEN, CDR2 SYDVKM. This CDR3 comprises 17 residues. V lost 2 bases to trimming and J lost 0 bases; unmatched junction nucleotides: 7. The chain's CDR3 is CASSLIISGISTDTQYF. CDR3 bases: TGTGCCAGCAGTTTAATTATTAGCGGGATTAGCACAGATACGCAGTATTTT.

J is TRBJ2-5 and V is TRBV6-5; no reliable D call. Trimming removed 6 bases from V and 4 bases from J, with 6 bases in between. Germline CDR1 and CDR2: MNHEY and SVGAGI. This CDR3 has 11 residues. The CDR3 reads CASRRGETQYF. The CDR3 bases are TGTGCCAGCAGGCGCGGAGAGACCCAGTACTTC.

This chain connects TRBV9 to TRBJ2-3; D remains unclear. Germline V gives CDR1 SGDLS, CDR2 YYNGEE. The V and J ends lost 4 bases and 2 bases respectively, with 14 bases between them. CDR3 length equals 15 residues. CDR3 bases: TGTGCCAGCAGCTCGCAAGAAACAACCACAGATACGCAGTATTTT. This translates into CASSSQETTTDTQYF.

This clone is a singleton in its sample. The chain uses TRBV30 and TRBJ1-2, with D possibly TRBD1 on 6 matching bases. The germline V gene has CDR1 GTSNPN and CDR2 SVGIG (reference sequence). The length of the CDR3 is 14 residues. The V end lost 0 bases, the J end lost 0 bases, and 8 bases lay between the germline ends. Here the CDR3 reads CAWSVGQTNYGYTF. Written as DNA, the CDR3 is TGTGCCTGGAGTGTAGGACAGACTAACTATGGCTACACCTTC.

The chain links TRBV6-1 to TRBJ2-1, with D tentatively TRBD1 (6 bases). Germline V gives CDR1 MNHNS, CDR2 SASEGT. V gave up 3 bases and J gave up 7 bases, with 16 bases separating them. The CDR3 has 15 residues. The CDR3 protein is CASSDLQGRKNEQFF. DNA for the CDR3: TGTGCCAGCAGTGACCTACAGGGTAGGAAAAATGAGCAGTTCTTC.

The CDR3 DNA is TGTGCCATCAGTGAAAGACGAGGGTACTATGGCTACACCTTC. Residues: CAISERRGYYGYTF. The chain has TRBV10-3 and TRBJ1-2; D not resolved. Germline loops: CDR1 ENHRY, CDR2 SYGVKD. Trimming left V 3 bases short and J 3 bases short, with 11 bases between. This CDR3 is built from 14 residues.

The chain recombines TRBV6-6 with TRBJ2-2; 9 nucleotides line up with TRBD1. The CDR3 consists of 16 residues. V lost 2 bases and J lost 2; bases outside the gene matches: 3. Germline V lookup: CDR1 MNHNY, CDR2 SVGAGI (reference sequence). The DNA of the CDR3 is TGTGCCAGCAGTTACGGGACAGGGATTAACACCGGGGAGCTGTTTTTT. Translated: CASSYGTGINTGELFF.

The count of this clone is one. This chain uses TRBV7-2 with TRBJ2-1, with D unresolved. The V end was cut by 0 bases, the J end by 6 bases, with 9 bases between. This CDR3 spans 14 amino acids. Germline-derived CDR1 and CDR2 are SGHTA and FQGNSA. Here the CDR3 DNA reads TGTGCCAGCAGCTTAGCGAATTGGGGCAATGAGCAGTTCTTC. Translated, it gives CASSLANWGNEQFF. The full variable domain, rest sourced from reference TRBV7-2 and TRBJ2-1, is GAGVSQSPSNKVTEKGKDVELRCDPISGHTALYWYRQSLGQGLEFLIYFQGNSAPDKSGLPSDRFSAERTGGSVSTLTIQRTQQEDSAVYLCASSLANWGNEQFFGPGTRLTVL.

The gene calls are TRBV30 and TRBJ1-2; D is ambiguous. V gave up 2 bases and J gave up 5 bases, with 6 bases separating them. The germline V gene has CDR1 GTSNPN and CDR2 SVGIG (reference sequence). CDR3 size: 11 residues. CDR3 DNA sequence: TGTGCCTGGAGTCTATTATATGGCTACACCTTC. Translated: CAWSLLYGYTF.

The CDR3 loop is CASSRLINEQFF. The CDR3 DNA is TGTGCCAGCAGTAGGTTAATTAATGAGCAGTTCTTC. The chain couples TRBV28 to TRBJ2-1; D is unclear. CDR1 is MDHEN, CDR2 SYDVKM, per germline. The CDR3 is 12 amino acids. The ends were cut back, 5 bases at V and 7 bases at J, with 9 bases in the middle. Based on the CDR3 plus reference TRBV28 and TRBJ2-1, the full variable domain is DVKVTQSSRYLVKRTGEKVFLECVQDMDHENMFWYRQDPGLGLRLIYFSYDVKMKEKGDIPEGYSVSREKKERFSLILESASTNQTSMYLCASSRLINEQFFGPGTRLTVL.

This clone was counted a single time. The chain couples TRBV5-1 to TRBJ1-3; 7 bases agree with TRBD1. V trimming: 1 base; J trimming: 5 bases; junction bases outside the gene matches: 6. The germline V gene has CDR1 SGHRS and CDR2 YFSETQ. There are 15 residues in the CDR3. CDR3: CASSLTAGGRNTIYF. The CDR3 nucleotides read TGCGCCAGCAGCTTGACGGCAGGGGGGCGAAACACCATATATTTT.

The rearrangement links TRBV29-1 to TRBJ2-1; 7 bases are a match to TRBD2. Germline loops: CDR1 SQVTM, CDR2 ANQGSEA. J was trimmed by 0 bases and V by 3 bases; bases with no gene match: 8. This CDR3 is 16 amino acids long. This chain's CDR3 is CSVDGGRTNSYNEQFF. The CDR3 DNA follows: TGCAGCGTTGACGGGGGGAGGACTAACTCCTACAATGAGCAGTTCTTC.

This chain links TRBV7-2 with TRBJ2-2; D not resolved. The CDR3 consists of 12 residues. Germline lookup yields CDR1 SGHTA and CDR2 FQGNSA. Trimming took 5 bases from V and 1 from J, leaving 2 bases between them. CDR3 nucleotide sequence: TGTGCCAGCAGCCTGAACACCGGGGAGCTGTTTTTT. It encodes CASSLNTGELFF.

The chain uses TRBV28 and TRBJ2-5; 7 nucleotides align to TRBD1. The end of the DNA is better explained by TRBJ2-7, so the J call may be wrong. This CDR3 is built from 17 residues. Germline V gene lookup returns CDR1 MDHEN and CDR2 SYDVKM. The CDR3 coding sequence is TGTGCCAGCACCCCTTTAGTTTCAGGGGGAGCCTCCTACGAGCAGTACTTC. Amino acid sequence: CASTPLVSGGASYEQYF.

CDR3 DNA: TGTGCCAGCAGCATAGGAGTAGCGGGAGTAGAGACCCAGTACTTC. This encodes CASSIGVAGVETQYF. This chain links TRBV14 with TRBJ2-5; 9 bases line up with TRBD2. Germline values: CDR1 SGHDN, CDR2 FVKESK. The CDR3 runs to 15 residues. V trimming: 5 bases; J trimming: 4 bases; junction bases outside the gene matches: 8.

The CDR3 coding sequence is TGTGCCAGTAGTATCCTAGCGGGAGTGCTCACCGGGGAGCTGTTTTTT. Protein: CASSILAGVLTGELFF. The chain has TRBV19 and TRBJ2-2; 10 bases map to TRBD2. Germline V gene lookup returns CDR1 LNHDA and CDR2 SQIVND (reference sequence). There are 16 residues in the CDR3. V shed 3 bases, J shed 4 bases, and the junction held 5 bases outside the gene matches.

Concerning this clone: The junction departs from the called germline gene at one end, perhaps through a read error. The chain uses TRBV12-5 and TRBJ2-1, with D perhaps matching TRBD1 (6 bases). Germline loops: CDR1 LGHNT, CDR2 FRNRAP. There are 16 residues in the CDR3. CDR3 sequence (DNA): TGTGCTAGTGGTCTGGTTAATAGGGGACAAGCCAATGAGCAGTTCTTC. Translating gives CASGLVNRGQANEQFF.

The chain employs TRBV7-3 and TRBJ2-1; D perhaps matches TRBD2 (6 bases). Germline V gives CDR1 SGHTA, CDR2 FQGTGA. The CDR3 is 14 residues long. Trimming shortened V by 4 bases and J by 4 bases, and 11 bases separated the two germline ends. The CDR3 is CASSWGLEYNEQFF. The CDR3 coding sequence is TGTGCCAGCAGCTGGGGACTGGAATACAATGAGCAGTTCTTC. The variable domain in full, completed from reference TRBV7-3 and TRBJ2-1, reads GAGVSQTPSNKVTEKGKYVELRCDPISGHTALYWYRQSLGQGPEFLIYFQGTGAADDSGLPNDRFFAVRPEGSVSTLKIQRTERGDSAVYLCASSWGLEYNEQFFGPGTRLTVL.

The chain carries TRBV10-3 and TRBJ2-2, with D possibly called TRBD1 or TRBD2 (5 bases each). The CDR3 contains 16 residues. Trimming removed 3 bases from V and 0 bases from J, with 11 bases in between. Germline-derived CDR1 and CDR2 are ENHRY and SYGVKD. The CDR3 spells CAISDPRGSNTGELFF. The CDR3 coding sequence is TGTGCCATCAGTGATCCGAGGGGCTCGAACACCGGGGAGCTGTTTTTT.